The 4 T cell receptor beta chains in this list originate from one sample, sequenced in a study of T-cell reconstitution after alpha-beta-depleted transplantation in children. Researchers prepared the TCRbeta library using unique molecular identifiers, the study reports. TCRdb passed the PCR reads through MiXCR, listing each CDR3 protein once. The repertoire has about 480,000 distinct CDR3 sequences, under 15% of them found once; the top ten carry around 5.8%. Here the sequenced sample was PBMCs from the stem cell graft donor, taken from the stem cell graft. The receptors originated from a human donor who donated a stem cell graft to a child with combined immunodeficiency.

J is TRBJ2-7 and V is TRBV20-1; 7 bases line up with TRBD1. This CDR3 spans 14 amino acids. Germline CDR1 and CDR2: DFQATT and SNEGSKA (reference sequence). Trimming took 3 bases from V and 3 from J; bases not matched to a gene: 8. The CDR3 spells CSASFRAGGYEQYF. In DNA, the CDR3 is TGCAGTGCTAGCTTCCGGGCAGGGGGCTACGAGCAGTACTTC.

This clonotype occurred many times. This chain connects TRBV12-3 or TRBV12-4 to TRBJ2-7, with no clear D. Trimming took off 6 bases at V and 2 bases at J, with 11 bases between the two ends. CDR3 length equals 13 residues. The CDR3 DNA sequence: TGTGCCAGCAGCACGGACCGAGCCTACGAGCAGTACTTC. This translates into CASSTDRAYEQYF.

The chain joins TRBV29-1 to TRBJ2-5, with D perhaps TRBD1 or TRBD2 (5 bases each). Looked up from germline, CDR1 is SQVTM and CDR2 is ANQGSEA. The V end lost 4 bases, the J end lost 4 bases, and 13 bases lay between the germline ends. The CDR3 totals 13 residues. The CDR3 loop reads CSVGLTGGETQYF. DNA for the CDR3: TGCAGCGTTGGACTAACAGGTGGAGAGACCCAGTACTTC.

Only a few counts were recorded for this clonotype. The chain is built from TRBV5-1 and TRBJ2-7, with D possibly being TRBD1 (6 bases). Trimming removed 7 bases from V and 6 bases from J, with 14 bases in between. CDR3 size: 12 residues. CDR1 and CDR2 (germline): SGHRS, YFSETQ. CDR3 sequence reads: CASRQEGSEQYF. CDR3 in DNA: TGCGCCAGCCGACAGGAAGGCTCCGAGCAGTACTTC.